This TCR beta chain was recorded in a study of T cell repertoires in cytomegalovirus infection. About the research overall: HLA-B-restricted CMV epitopes that are well studied, plus recently identified HLA-C-restricted ones, were used by the study. Both a matching HLA type and CMV infection were indicated by public TCR beta signatures.

Overall study findings and caveats: Within the response measured ex vivo, HLA-C-restricted CMV-specific TCR beta clonotypes were dominant. Public TCR beta family frequency separated CMV-and-HLA carriers, including in an independent cohort.

The germline V and J ends were trimmed by 10 bases and 3 bases, with 12 bases remaining between them. The germline V gene has CDR1 SEHNR and CDR2 FQNEAQ (reference sequence). The length of the CDR3 is 12 residues. About this clonotype itself: Its antigen is currently unknown.

TCRdb fed the reads into MiXCR, producing one record per CDR3 protein. This sample has some 920,000 distinct CDR3 sequences, with roughly 30% found just once. This receptor was obtained from a human donor in good health (CMV status not recorded). Some clones in this sample may be carry-over from other donors' samples. Sequenced material: cultured CD8+ T cells from PBMCs, taken from culture after CMV antigen stimulation. The rearrangement uses TRBV7-9 and TRBJ2-5; D is uncertain. For the CDR3, the DNA is TGTGCCAACACCTTAACCAAAGAGACCCAGTACTTC. Translating gives CANTLTKETQYF.